This TCR beta chain was captured by sequencing in a study of Graves' ophthalmopathy and Graves' hyperthyroidism. RNA transcripts were the template, and TCR beta CDR3 regions were amplified from them. An opening RT-PCR round employed HTBI primers and preceded a second-round multiplex PCR. TCRdb called the multiplex PCR reads again in MiXCR, with one record for every CDR3 protein. The sample carries about half a million distinct CDR3 sequences, over 13% recorded once. This clonotype was recorded many times. Germline CDR1 is SGHRS and CDR2 is YFSETQ. The J segment lost 0 bases and the V segment lost 0 bases, leaving 11 bases of the junction unmatched. CDR3 length equals 19 residues.

Sequenced: blood. The chain uses TRBV5-1 and TRBJ2-2, with 7 positions matching TRBD1. The TCR originated in a woman aged 30 to 39 with Graves' ophthalmopathy. CDR3 DNA sequence: TGCGCCAGCAGCTTGGTTGGGCGACCGGGACAGACGAACACCGGGGAGCTGTTTTTT. Its translation: CASSLVGRPGQTNTGELFF.